Listed here is a single TCR beta chain. Authors' data handling: Reference gene primer amplification yielded estimated nucleated cell counts. Produced via immunoSEQ multiplex PCR; TCRdb's table is partial and in-frame only. V and J calls and clone size are copied from that table; D and trimming were computed from the DNA. The top ten hold about 25% of the sample, which has some 43,000 clones, about four fifths seen once. These data are taken from a study of blood T cell repertoires in COVID-19. Study at large: The United States, Italy and Spain were the sources of the acute and convalescent COVID-19 samples. T cells, B-cell-depleted T cells, or PBMCs supplied cDNA or gDNA.

Trimming left V 1 base short and J 4 bases short, with 8 bases between. The CDR3 has 15 amino acids. The germline CDR1 and CDR2 sequences are LGHNA and YNFKEQ. This receptor was identified in a woman aged 55 to 70 with acute or convalescent COVID-19. The rearrangement uses TRBV4-2 and TRBJ2-6; a weak D match, TRBD1 (6 bases). The sequenced sample consisted of peripheral blood. As DNA, the CDR3 is TGTGCCAGCAGCCAAGCAGGGGCAGGGGCCAACGTCCTGACTTTC. Protein product: CASSQAGAGANVLTF.